This record concerns one T cell receptor beta chain sequence. The data originate from a study of cytomegalovirus exposure and HLA in healthy donors. For the study at large: There were some 410 genotyped donors. Of these, 81% fell in the genetic ancestry cluster associated with self-reported Caucasian donors.

The PCR had 60 Vbeta and 13 Jbeta primers. Some clones are missing from TCRdb's copy, which holds only in-frame ones; the method was immunoSEQ multiplex PCR. Of 200,000 to 250,000 clones listed, about 80% were seen once; the top ten hold roughly 1.9%. CDR1 and CDR2 (germline): LGHNT, FRNRAP. Between the trimmed V and J ends, which lost 2 bases and 2 bases, there was a span of 16 bases. The CDR3 sequence is 16 residues long. The TCR sequence derives from a man between 18 and 35 years old in good health and CMV-seronegative. The V and J genes are TRBV12-5 and TRBJ2-7, with D possibly TRBD2 on 5 matching bases. The source material was PBMCs. The CDR3: CASGLSVRDRPYEQYF. The CDR3 region has the DNA TGTGCTAGTGGTTTGTCCGTCCGGGATAGGCCCTACGAGCAGTACTTC.